This entry concerns a single T cell receptor (beta chain). This CDR3 region has 14 residues. The ends lost 7 bases at V and 4 bases at J; junction bases unmatched: 8. From germline, CDR1 is SGHNT and CDR2 YYREEE (reference sequence). The entry originates in a study of cytomegalovirus exposure and HLA in healthy donors. Study summary: Approximately 80 million unique TCRs from HLA-typed donors were held in an early data release.

This PCR relied on a set of 60 Vbeta primers and 13 Jbeta primers. The protocol was immunoSEQ multiplex PCR, while the TCRdb copy is restricted to in-frame clones and leaves out a portion. Here the sample spans around 190,000 clones, around three quarters being singletons. Sequenced material: PBMCs. The TCR originated in a man aged 35 to 55 in good health and CMV-seronegative. This rearrangement joins TRBV5-4 to TRBJ1-2; 9 nucleotides align to TRBD1. The CDR3 loop is CASGRQGGGYGYTF. The CDR3, as DNA: TGTGCCAGCGGGAGACAGGGGGGGGGCTATGGCTACACCTTC.